This passage covers 22 T cell receptor beta chains from one sample sequenced in a study of shared clonotypes between healthy human individuals. CD45RO-negative cells were positively selected for CCR7, leaving out terminally differentiated effector memory CD45RA+ cells. Sequencing was performed with immunoSEQ multiplex PCR; in TCRdb, only in-frame clones are kept and a portion is missing. The profile shows around 1,900,000 clones, around 95% of them singletons. The sequenced sample consisted of naive CD8+ T cells from PBMCs. The receptors derive from a man aged 18 to 30 in good health. Some clones in this sample may be carry-over from other donors' samples.

V gene TRBV4-1 combines with J gene TRBJ2-7; 12 nucleotides align to TRBD2. CDR1 and CDR2 (germline): MGHRA, YSYEKL. Losses at the gene ends were 0 bases for V and 1 base for J; bases not matched to a gene: 4. This CDR3 comprises 17 residues. The CDR3 reads CASSQDSTSGGSYEQYF. CDR3 nucleotide sequence: TGCGCCAGCAGCCAAGACTCGACTAGCGGGGGATCCTACGAGCAGTACTTC.

The chain couples TRBV5-1 to TRBJ2-7; 10 bases agree with TRBD1. J was trimmed by 5 bases and V by 0 bases; bases with no gene match: 5. This CDR3 comprises 15 residues. The germline gives CDR1 SGHRS, CDR2 YFSETQ. The CDR3 DNA reads TGCGCCAGCAGCTTGGTGGGACAGGGGAGGGACGAGCAGTACTTC. Translated: CASSLVGQGRDEQYF.

V gene TRBV11-2 combines with J gene TRBJ2-1, with TRBD2 matching 8 bases. There are 16 residues in the CDR3. Germline-derived CDR1 and CDR2 are SGHAT and FQNNGV. J lost 4 bases, V lost 2 bases, and 7 bases had no gene match. The CDR3 DNA reads as TGTGCCAGCAGCTTATCGATACTAGCGGATTACAATGAGCAGTTCTTC. It codes for CASSLSILADYNEQFF. The variable domain in full, completed from reference TRBV11-2 and TRBJ2-1, reads EAGVAQSPRYKIIEKRQSVAFWCNPISGHATLYWYQQILGQGPKLLIQFQNNGVVDDSQLPKDRFSAERLKGVDSTLKIQPAKLEDSAVYLCASSLSILADYNEQFFGPGTRLTVL.

DNA of the CDR3: TGTGCCAGCAGTCACCTGACGGTGGTGAACACTGAAGCTTTCTTT. Protein: CASSHLTVVNTEAFF. The rearrangement uses TRBV6-1 and TRBJ1-1; no clear D. This CDR3 spans 15 amino acids. Germline CDR1 and CDR2: MNHNS and SASEGT. Trimming took 5 bases from V and 0 from J, leaving 13 bases between them.

The chain recombines TRBV7-9 with TRBJ2-7; possible D gene TRBD1, 5 bases. CDR1 is SEHNR, CDR2 FQNEAQ, per germline (reference sequence). The CDR3 sequence is 13 residues long. V lost 5 bases and J lost 2, with 10 bases in between. CDR3 loop: CASSPTTAYEQYF. In nucleotides, the CDR3 is TGTGCCAGCAGCCCTACGACAGCCTACGAGCAGTACTTC.

This chain links TRBV28 with TRBJ2-3; no definite D call. This CDR3 is 12 amino acids long. V dropped 2 bases and J dropped 4 bases, with 4 bases sitting between them. CDR1 and CDR2 (germline): MDHEN, SYDVKM. The CDR3 sequence: CASSLPPDTQYF. CDR3 bases: TGTGCCAGCAGTTTACCCCCAGATACGCAGTATTTT.

The chain joins TRBV28 to TRBJ2-7; D call uncertain. The CDR3 spans 15 residues. Between the trimmed V and J ends, which lost 5 bases and 0 bases, there was a span of 14 bases. CDR1 is MDHEN, CDR2 SYDVKM, per germline. This chain's CDR3 is CASSPRVIASYEQYF. The DNA of the CDR3 is TGTGCCAGCAGTCCTAGAGTTATAGCCTCCTACGAGCAGTACTTC.

The chain carries TRBV27 and TRBJ2-5; D call uncertain. The germline V gene has CDR1 MNHEY and CDR2 SMNVEV (reference sequence). Deletions cut 5 bases from V and 5 bases from J, with 18 bases between. This CDR3 contains 15 residues. The CDR3 bases are TGTGCCAGCAGTGGAACCGGGCCCCGTTGGGAGACCCAGTACTTC. Protein sequence: CASSGTGPRWETQYF.

V is TRBV5-6 and J is TRBJ1-5, with D maybe TRBD1 (5 bases). In germline, CDR1 is SGHDT, CDR2 YYEEEE. Trimming removed 1 base at V and 1 base at J, with 15 bases between. The CDR3 sequence is 17 residues long. CDR3 amino acids: CASSLRSREGSNQPQHF. CDR3 nucleotides: TGTGCCAGCAGCTTGCGGTCCCGGGAGGGGAGCAATCAGCCCCAGCATTTT.

In DNA form, the CDR3 reads TGTGCCAGCAGCTCCCCCCCCTGGGGGAACGGTCGCACTGAAGCTTTCTTT. This sequence encodes CASSSPPWGNGRTEAFF. The V call is TRBV7-6, the J call TRBJ1-1; maybe TRBD1 (5 bases). The CDR3 sequence is 17 residues long. V was pared by 4 bases and J by 4 bases, with 22 bases between. Germline-derived CDR1 and CDR2 are SGHVS and FNYEAQ. The variable domain in full, completed from reference TRBV7-6 and TRBJ1-1, reads GAGVSQSPRYKVTKRGQDVALRCDPISGHVSLYWYRQALGQGPEFLTYFNYEAQQDKSGLPNDRFSAERPEGSISTLTIQRTEQRDSAMYRCASSSPPWGNGRTEAFFGQGTRLTVV.

The V gene is TRBV14, the J gene TRBJ1-3, with TRBD1 as a possible D gene (6 bases). Germline lookup yields CDR1 SGHDN and CDR2 FVKESK. The V end lost 4 bases, the J end lost 2 bases, and 9 bases lay between the germline ends. This CDR3 is built from 14 residues. CDR3 residues: CASSLGQAGNTIYF. The CDR3 DNA reads TGTGCCAGCAGCCTGGGACAAGCTGGAAACACCATATATTTT.

The V and J genes are TRBV9 and TRBJ2-7; weak D call: TRBD2 (5 bases). V shed 0 bases and J shed 3 bases, with 13 bases lying between them. The germline V gene has CDR1 SGDLS and CDR2 YYNGEE. CDR3 length: 15 amino acids. CDR3 in amino acids: CASSVATGIGYEQYF. As DNA, the CDR3 is TGTGCCAGCAGCGTAGCTACCGGGATTGGCTACGAGCAGTACTTC.

This chain links TRBV7-9 with TRBJ2-1, with 7 positions matching TRBD2. Germline values: CDR1 SEHNR, CDR2 FQNEAQ (reference sequence). The length of the CDR3 is 14 residues. V shed 6 bases and J 6 bases; nucleotides not matched to a gene: 8. The CDR3 here is CASSYGLGANEQFF. CDR3 in DNA: TGTGCCAGCAGTTATGGACTAGGCGCCAATGAGCAGTTCTTC. Full variable domain (missing parts from reference TRBV7-9 and TRBJ2-1): DTGVSQNPRHKITKRGQNVTFRCDPISEHNRLYWYRQTLGQGPEFLTYFQNEAQLEKSRLLSDRFSAERPKGSFSTLEIQRTEQGDSAMYLCASSYGLGANEQFFGPGTRLTVL.

The genes are TRBV7-8 and TRBJ2-7, with 12 nucleotides matching TRBD2. The J segment lost 5 bases and the V segment lost 4 bases, leaving 12 bases of the junction unmatched. This CDR3 region has 17 residues. Germline V CDR1 and CDR2: SGHVS, FQNEAQ. Written as DNA, the CDR3 is TGTGCCAGCAGCTGGCTTCTAGCGGGAGGGCCCTCGGACGAGCAGTACTTC. This encodes CASSWLLAGGPSDEQYF.

The chain has TRBV7-9 and TRBJ2-1; TRBD1 is a possible D gene (7 bases). The CDR3 is 14 amino acids. The V and J ends lost 6 bases and 9 bases respectively, with 18 bases between them. In germline, CDR1 is SEHNR, CDR2 FQNEAQ (reference sequence). The CDR3 protein is CASSLGGQTIEQFF. CDR3 in DNA: TGTGCCAGCAGTCTCGGGGGACAGACAATTGAGCAGTTCTTC.

The chain recombines TRBV6-5 with TRBJ2-5; D unclear. V lost 6 bases, J lost 4 bases, and 6 bases lay in between. The CDR3 is 11 amino acids. Germline V gene data show CDR1 as MNHEY and CDR2 as SVGAGI. CDR3 nucleotides: TGTGCCAGCAGGTCCCCAGAGACCCAGTACTTC. It is translated as CASRSPETQYF.

This clone was observed a single time. V usage is TRBV7-9 and J usage is TRBJ2-7; no firm D call. Germline V gene sequence: CDR1 SEHNR, CDR2 FQNEAQ (reference sequence). V was shortened by 6 bases and J by 2 bases, with 11 bases between the two germline ends. This CDR3 comprises 13 residues. CDR3 sequence reads: CASRTGSTYEQYF. The CDR3 DNA reads TGTGCCAGCAGGACCGGTAGCACCTACGAGCAGTACTTC. The full variable domain, in which reference TRBV7-9 and TRBJ2-7 provide the parts outside the CDR3, is DTGVSQNPRHKITKRGQNVTFRCDPISEHNRLYWYRQTLGQGPEFLTYFQNEAQLEKSRLLSDRFSAERPKGSFSTLEIQRTEQGDSAMYLCASRTGSTYEQYFGPGTRLTVT.

The J gene is TRBJ2-2, the V gene TRBV4-1; D is undetermined. Per germline, CDR1 MGHRA and CDR2 YSYEKL. This CDR3 spans 18 amino acids. Trimming pared 0 bases from V and 7 bases from J, leaving 21 bases between. CDR3: CASSQDTTTWFRGGELFF. Written as DNA, the CDR3 is TGCGCCAGCAGCCAAGATACCACCACTTGGTTCCGTGGCGGGGAGCTGTTTTTT.

The rearrangement uses TRBV11-3 and TRBJ1-3; maybe TRBD1 (5 bases). V lost 6 bases and J lost 1, with 7 bases in between. Germline V gives CDR1 SGHNT, CDR2 YENEEA. There are 13 residues in the CDR3. CDR3 loop: CASRGGSGNTIYF. As DNA, the CDR3 is TGTGCCAGCAGGGGGGGTTCTGGAAACACCATATATTTT.

The chain has TRBV5-6 and TRBJ2-7, with D uncertain. Per germline, CDR1 SGHDT and CDR2 YYEEEE. The CDR3 is 12 amino acids. Trimming pared 3 bases from V and 6 bases from J, leaving 10 bases between. In nucleotides, the CDR3 is TGTGCCAGCAGCTCCCTTGGCAGCGAGCAGTACTTC. As protein: CASSSLGSEQYF. Full variable domain (outside the CDR3, taken from reference TRBV5-6 and TRBJ2-7): DAGVTQSPTHLIKTRGQQVTLRCSPKSGHDTVSWYQQALGQGPQFIFQYYEEEERQRGNFPDRFSGHQFPNYSSELNVNALLLGDSALYLCASSSLGSEQYFGPGTRLTVT.

This clone came up a few times. The chain employs TRBV7-9 and TRBJ2-7; 8 bases are a match to TRBD1. CDR3 length equals 14 residues. Losses at the gene ends were 5 bases for V and 5 bases for J; bases not matched to a gene: 8. Germline CDR1 reads SEHNR; CDR2 reads FQNEAQ (reference sequence). The CDR3 spells CASSHNAGGHEQYF. The CDR3 coding sequence is TGTGCCAGCAGCCACAATGCAGGGGGCCACGAGCAGTACTTC.

This clone was seen a single time. This chain uses TRBV27 with TRBJ2-1; tentatively, D is TRBD2 (6 bases). V dropped 8 bases and J dropped 3 bases, with 14 bases sitting between them. The germline CDR1 and CDR2 sequences are MNHEY and SMNVEV (reference sequence). This CDR3 contains 14 residues. This CDR3 is CASRVAVLYNEQFF. CDR3 coding DNA: TGTGCCAGCCGGGTAGCGGTGCTCTACAATGAGCAGTTCTTC.